This T cell receptor (beta chain) is drawn from a study of OX40 agonist ivuxolimab in advanced cancers. Study overall: Ivuxolimab was delivered to patients intravenously every 2 weeks at doses spanning 0.01 to 10 mg/kg.

Measured with immunoSEQ multiplex PCR; TCRdb has only the in-frame clones, and not every one. The sample contains over 65,000 clones, around 83% of which appear only once. Study observations and caveats: Both blood CD4+ and CD8+ T cells showed clonal growth by week 6 at 0.1 to 3.0 mg/kg. Among the least clonally expanded were partial responders at 0.1-3.0 mg/kg.

This CDR3 region has 16 residues. The V gene lost 0 bases and the J gene lost 4 bases, with 13 bases spanning the gap. In germline, CDR1 is SGDLS, CDR2 YYNGEE. With respect to this clone: Its antigen remains unknown.

The sample in question was CD4+ or CD8+ T cells sorted from blood, obtained in a trial of the OX40 agonist ivuxolimab. This sequence joins TRBV9 and TRBJ2-2, with D maybe TRBD2 (5 bases). The clonotype was recovered from an adult with an advanced solid tumor such as melanoma, head and neck, liver or kidney cancer. CDR3 DNA sequence: TGTGCCAGCAGCGTAGGCCCGAGGGTCTCCACCGGGGAGCTGTTTTTT. Translating gives CASSVGPRVSTGELFF. The whole variable domain, remainder taken from reference TRBV9 and TRBJ2-2, is DSGVTQTPKHLITATGQRVTLRCSPRSGDLSVYWYQQSLDQGLQFLIQYYNGEERAKGNILERFSAQQFPDLHSELNLSSLELGDSALYFCASSVGPRVSTGELFFGEGSRLTVL.